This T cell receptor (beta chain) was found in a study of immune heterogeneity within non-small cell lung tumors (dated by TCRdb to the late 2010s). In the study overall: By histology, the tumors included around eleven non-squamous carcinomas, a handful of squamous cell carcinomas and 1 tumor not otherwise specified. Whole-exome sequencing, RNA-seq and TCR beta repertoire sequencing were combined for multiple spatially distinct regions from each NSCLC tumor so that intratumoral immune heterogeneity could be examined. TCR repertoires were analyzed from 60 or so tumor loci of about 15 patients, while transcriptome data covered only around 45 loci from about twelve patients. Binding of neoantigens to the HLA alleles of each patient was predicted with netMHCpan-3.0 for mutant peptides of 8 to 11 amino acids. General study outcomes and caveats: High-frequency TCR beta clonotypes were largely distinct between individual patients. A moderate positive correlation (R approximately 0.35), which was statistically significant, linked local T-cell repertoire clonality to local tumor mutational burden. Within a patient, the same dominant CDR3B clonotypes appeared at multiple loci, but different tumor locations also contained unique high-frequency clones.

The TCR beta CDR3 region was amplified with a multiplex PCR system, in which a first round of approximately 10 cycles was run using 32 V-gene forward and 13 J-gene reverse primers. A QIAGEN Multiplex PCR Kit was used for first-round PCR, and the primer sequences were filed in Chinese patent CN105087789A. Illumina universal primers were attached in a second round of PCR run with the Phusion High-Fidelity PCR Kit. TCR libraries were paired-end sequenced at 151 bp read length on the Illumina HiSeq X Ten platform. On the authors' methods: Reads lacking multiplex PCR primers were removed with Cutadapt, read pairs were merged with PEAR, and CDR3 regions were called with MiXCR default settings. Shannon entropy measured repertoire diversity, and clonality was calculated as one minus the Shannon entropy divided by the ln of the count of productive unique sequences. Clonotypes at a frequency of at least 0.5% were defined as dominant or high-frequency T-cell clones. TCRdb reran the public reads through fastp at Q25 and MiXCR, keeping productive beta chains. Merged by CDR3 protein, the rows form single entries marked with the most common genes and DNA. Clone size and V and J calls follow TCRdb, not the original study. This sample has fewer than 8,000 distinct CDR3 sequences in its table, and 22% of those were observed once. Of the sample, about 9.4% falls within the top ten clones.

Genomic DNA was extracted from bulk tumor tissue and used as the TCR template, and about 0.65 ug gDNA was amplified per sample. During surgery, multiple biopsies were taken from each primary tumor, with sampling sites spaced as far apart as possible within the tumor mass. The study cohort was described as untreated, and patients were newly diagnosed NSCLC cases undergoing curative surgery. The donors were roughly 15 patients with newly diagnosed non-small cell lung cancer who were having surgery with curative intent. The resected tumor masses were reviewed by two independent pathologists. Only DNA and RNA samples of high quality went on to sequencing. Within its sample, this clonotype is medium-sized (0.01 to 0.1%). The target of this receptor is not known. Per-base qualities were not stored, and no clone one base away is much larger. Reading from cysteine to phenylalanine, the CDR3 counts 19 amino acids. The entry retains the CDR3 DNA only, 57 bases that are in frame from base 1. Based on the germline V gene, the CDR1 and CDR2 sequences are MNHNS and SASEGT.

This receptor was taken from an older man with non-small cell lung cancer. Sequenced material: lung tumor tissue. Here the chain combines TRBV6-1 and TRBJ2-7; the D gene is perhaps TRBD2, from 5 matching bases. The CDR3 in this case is CAQRKGKWFRKQEGYEQYF. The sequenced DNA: TGTGCACAGCGGAAAGGGAAATGGTTCCGGAAACAAGAGGGCTACGAGCAGTACTTC.